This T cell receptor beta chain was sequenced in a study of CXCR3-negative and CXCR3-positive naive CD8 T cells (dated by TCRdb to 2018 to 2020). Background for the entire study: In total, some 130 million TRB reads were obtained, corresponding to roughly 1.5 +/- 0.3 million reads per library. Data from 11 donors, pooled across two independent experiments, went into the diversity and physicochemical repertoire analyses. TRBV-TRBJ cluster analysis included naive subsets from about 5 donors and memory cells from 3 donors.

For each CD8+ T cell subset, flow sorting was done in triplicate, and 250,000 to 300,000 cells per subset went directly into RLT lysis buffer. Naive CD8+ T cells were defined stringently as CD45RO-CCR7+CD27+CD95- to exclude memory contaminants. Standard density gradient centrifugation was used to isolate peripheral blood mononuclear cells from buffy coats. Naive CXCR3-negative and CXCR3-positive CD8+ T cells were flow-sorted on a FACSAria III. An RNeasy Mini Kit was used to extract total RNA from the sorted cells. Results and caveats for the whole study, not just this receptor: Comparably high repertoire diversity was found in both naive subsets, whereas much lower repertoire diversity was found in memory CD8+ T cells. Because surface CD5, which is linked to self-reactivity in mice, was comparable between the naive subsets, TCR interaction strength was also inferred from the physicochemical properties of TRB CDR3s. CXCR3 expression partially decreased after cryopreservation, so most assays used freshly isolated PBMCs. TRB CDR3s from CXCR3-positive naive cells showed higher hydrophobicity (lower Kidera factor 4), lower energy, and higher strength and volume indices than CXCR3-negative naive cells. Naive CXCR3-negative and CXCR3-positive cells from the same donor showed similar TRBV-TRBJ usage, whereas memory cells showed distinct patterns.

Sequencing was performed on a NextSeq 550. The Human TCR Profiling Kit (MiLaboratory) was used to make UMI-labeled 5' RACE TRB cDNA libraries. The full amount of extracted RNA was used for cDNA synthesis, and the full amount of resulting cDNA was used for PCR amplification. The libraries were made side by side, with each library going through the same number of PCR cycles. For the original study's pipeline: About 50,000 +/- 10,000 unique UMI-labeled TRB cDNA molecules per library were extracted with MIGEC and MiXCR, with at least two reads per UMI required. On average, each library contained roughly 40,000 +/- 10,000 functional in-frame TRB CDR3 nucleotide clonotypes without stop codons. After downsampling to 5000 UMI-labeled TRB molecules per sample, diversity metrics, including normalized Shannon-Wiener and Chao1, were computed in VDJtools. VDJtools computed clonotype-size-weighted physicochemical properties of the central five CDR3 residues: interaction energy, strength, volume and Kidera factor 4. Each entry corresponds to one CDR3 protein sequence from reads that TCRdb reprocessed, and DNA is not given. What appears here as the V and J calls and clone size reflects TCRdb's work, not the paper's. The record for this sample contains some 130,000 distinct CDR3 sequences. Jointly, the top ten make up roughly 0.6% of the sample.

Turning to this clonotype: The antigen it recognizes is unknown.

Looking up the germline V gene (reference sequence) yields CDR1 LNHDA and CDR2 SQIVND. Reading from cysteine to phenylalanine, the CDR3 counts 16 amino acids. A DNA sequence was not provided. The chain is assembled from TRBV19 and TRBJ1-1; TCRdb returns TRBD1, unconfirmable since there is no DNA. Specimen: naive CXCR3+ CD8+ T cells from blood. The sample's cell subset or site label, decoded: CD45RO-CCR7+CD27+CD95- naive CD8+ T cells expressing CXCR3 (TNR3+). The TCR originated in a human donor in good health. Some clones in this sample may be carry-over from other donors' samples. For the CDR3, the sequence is CASKGGRGTPGTEAFF. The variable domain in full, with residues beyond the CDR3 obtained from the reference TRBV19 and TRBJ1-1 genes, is DGGITQSPKYLFRKEGQNVTLSCEQNLNHDAMYWYRQDPGQGLRLIYYSQIVNDFQKGDIAEGYSVSREKKESFPLTVTSAQKNPTAFYLCASKGGRGTPGTEAFFGQGTRLTVV.